A selection of T cell receptor beta chains follows, all from one sample in a study of read filtering for tumor transcriptome and immune sequencing. TCRdb reprocessed the reads with MiXCR, giving one entry per CDR3 protein. The sample gives some 140,000 distinct CDR3 sequences, less than 15% of which show up once; roughly 7.6% is in the top ten. The sequenced sample consisted of a population of CD138-negative cells sorted from bone marrow. These receptors came from a donor at least 40 years old with multiple myeloma. CDR3s include the opening cysteine and the closing phenylalanine or tryptophan. D genes are given only for firm matches. Only some rows state a clone size, as once, few, many or a class for expanded clones.

len,j_gene,d_gene,v_gene,abundance,CDR3nt,CDR3aa
16,TRBJ2-2,TRBD2,TRBV19,few,TGTGCCAGTAGTCTCCCCAGCGGGAGTTACACCGGGGAGCTGTTTTTT,CASSLPSGSYTGELFF
11,TRBJ2-1,.,TRBV29-1,many,TGCAGCATTGACGAAGACAATGAGCAGTTCTTC,CSIDEDNEQFF
17,TRBJ2-1,.,TRBV6-6,many,TGTGCCAGCAGTGACCGGGCGGGGCGGGGAACCTACAATGAGCAGTTCTTC,CASSDRAGRGTYNEQFF
14,TRBJ2-7,TRBD2,TRBV12-3/TRBV12-4,many,TGTGCCAGCAGTAAGACTAGCGGGAGGACCGAGCAGTACTTC,CASSKTSGRTEQYF
15,TRBJ2-7,.,TRBV7-2,.,TGTGCCAGCACCTTGGGGTACTCTCACTCCTACGAGCAGTACTTC,CASTLGYSHSYEQYF
14,TRBJ2-1,.,TRBV5-1,many,TGCGCCAGCAGCTTTGAACCCTCCTACAATGAGCAGTTCTTC,CASSFEPSYNEQFF
15,TRBJ2-3,TRBD2,TRBV7-9,many,TGTGCCAGCAGCCACGGACTAGCTGGCACAGATACGCAGTATTTT,CASSHGLAGTDTQYF
14,TRBJ1-5,.,TRBV9,many,TGTGCCAGCAGCGAGAAGTATAGCAATCAGCCCCAGCATTTT,CASSEKYSNQPQHF
13,TRBJ1-4,.,TRBV10-3,many,TGTGCCATCAGCTGGGACCAGGGAGAAAAACTGTTTTTT,CAISWDQGEKLFF
14,TRBJ2-4,.,TRBV6-5,many,TGTGCCAGCAGTTACGGGGGGGCTGGGAACATTCAGTACTTC,CASSYGGAGNIQYF
16,TRBJ1-6,.,TRBV19,many,TGTGCCAGTAGTCCCGAACCGGGACCAGATAATTCACCCCTCCACTTT,CASSPEPGPDNSPLHF
13,TRBJ1-1,.,TRBV18,.,TGTGCCAGCTACCGGGACACGAACACTGAAGCTTTCTTT,CASYRDTNTEAFF
13,TRBJ1-2,TRBD1,TRBV19,many,TGTGCCAGTAGTGCCAAGGGGGCGTATGGCTACACCTTC,CASSAKGAYGYTF
16,TRBJ2-3,.,TRBV6-6,many,TGTGCCAGCAGCCATACGGACGGCCGAAGGAAAGATACGCAGTATTTT,CASSHTDGRRKDTQYF
14,TRBJ2-7,.,TRBV25-1,many,TGTGCCAGCAGTGAATTGGGATACTCCTACGAGCAGTACTTC,CASSELGYSYEQYF
14,TRBJ2-6,.,TRBV3-1,many,TGTGCCAGCAGCCCAACCTCTGGGGCCAACGTCCTGACTTTC,CASSPTSGANVLTF
15,TRBJ1-5,.,TRBV20-1,many,TGCAGTGCCGGGGGGGGTAAGGGAGGCAATCAGCCCCAGCATTTT,CSAGGGKGGNQPQHF
13,TRBJ2-3,.,TRBV6-5,many,TGTGCCAGCAGCTTCAAAGGTGGAGATACGCAGTATTTT,CASSFKGGDTQYF
13,TRBJ2-1,.,TRBV15,many,TGTGCCACCAGCACCCCTCACCGGGATGAGCAGTTCTTC,CATSTPHRDEQFF
18,TRBJ2-5,.,TRBV13,few,TGTGCCAGCAGCTTAGCCCGTGTGAGGGTCGGAGTAGGAGAGACCCAGTACTTC,CASSLARVRVGVGETQYF
14,TRBJ2-7,.,TRBV30,many,TGTGCCTGGAGCCCGGGACACTACACCTACGAGCAGTACTTC,CAWSPGHYTYEQYF
17,TRBJ2-6,.,TRBV24-1,many,TGTGCCACCAGTGATCGCGCGGCTGTCTCTGGGGCCAACGTCCTGACTTTC,CATSDRAAVSGANVLTF
13,TRBJ2-5,.,TRBV19,few,TGTGCCAGTAGTATAAGATTCCAAGAGACCCAGTACTTC,CASSIRFQETQYF
14,TRBJ2-1,TRBD2,TRBV29-1,many,TGCAGCGTTGAAACCTTAGCGGGAGGCAATGAGCAGTTCTTC,CSVETLAGGNEQFF
13,TRBJ1-2,.,TRBV5-1,many,TGCGCCAGCAGCTTGGAACAGCTCTATGGCTACACCTTC,CASSLEQLYGYTF
13,TRBJ1-4,.,TRBV5-6,many,TGTGCCAGCAGTATTCAGGCAACAGAAAAACTGTTTTTT,CASSIQATEKLFF
15,TRBJ2-5,.,TRBV2,few,TGTGCCAGCAGTGAAGCACAAATTGGGAGGGAGACCCAGTACTTC,CASSEAQIGRETQYF
11,TRBJ2-3,.,TRBV30,few,TGTGCCTGGAGTTCGGCCGATACGCAGTATTTT,CAWSSADTQYF
14,TRBJ2-2,.,TRBV27,many,TGTGCCAGCAGTTTAGAAGTTGAGACCGGGGAGCTGTTTTTT,CASSLEVETGELFF
13,TRBJ2-7,.,TRBV3-1,many,TGTGCCAGCAGCCAAGATCGATTAGGCGAGCAGTACTTC,CASSQDRLGEQYF
14,TRBJ2-2,.,TRBV7-9,many,TGTGCCAGCAGCTTAGGTTTTAACACCGGGGAGCTGTTTTTT,CASSLGFNTGELFF
17,TRBJ2-2,TRBD2,TRBV2,many,TGTGCCAGCAGTGAAGAAGGGACTATAGCCATTGCCGGGGAGCTGTTTTTT,CASSEEGTIAIAGELFF
19,TRBJ2-4,TRBD2,TRBV29-1,many,TGCAGCGTTCGCTCAGGTGCTAGCGGGGGTCCGGCCGCCAAAAACATTCAGTACTTC,CSVRSGASGGPAAKNIQYF
13,TRBJ1-3,.,TRBV30,.,TGTGCCTGGAGGGAGGCAGCCGGAAACACCATATATTTT,CAWREAAGNTIYF
18,TRBJ2-7,TRBD2,TRBV7-8,.,TGTGCCAGCAGCTTGTCCCACCGACCGGGACTAGCACGCTACGAGCAGTACTTC,CASSLSHRPGLARYEQYF
15,TRBJ2-7,TRBD2,TRBV6-1,.,TGTGCCAGCAGTGAAGATTGGACTAGCGGTTACGAGCAGTACTTC,CASSEDWTSGYEQYF
13,TRBJ1-1,.,TRBV4-3,many,TGCGCCAGCGCTGGATGGCGGGACACTGAAGCTTTCTTT,CASAGWRDTEAFF
15,TRBJ2-5,TRBD2,TRBV12-5,.,TGTGCTAGTGGTTATGGGACTAGCGTTCAAGAGACCCAGTACTTC,CASGYGTSVQETQYF
17,TRBJ2-6,TRBD1,TRBV24-1,many,TGTGCCACCAGTGACGAACGACAGGGGGCCGGGGCCAACGTCCTGACTTTC,CATSDERQGAGANVLTF
16,TRBJ2-5,TRBD1,TRBV9,few,TGTGCCAGCAGCGCCCAGGGACAGGGGGCGTCAGAGACCCAGTACTTC,CASSAQGQGASETQYF
13,TRBJ1-1,.,TRBV5-5,many,TGTGCCAGCAGCCCGCCTCTTCTGACTGAAGCTTTCTTT,CASSPPLLTEAFF
15,TRBJ2-5,.,TRBV5-6,.,TGTGCCAGCAGCCCTATGTGGGGAGCGGGAGAGACCCAGTACTTC,CASSPMWGAGETQYF
14,TRBJ2-2,.,TRBV20-1,many,TGCAGTGCTTCCAGGGAGAGGGTCACCGGGGAGCTGTTTTTT,CSASRERVTGELFF
15,TRBJ2-1,TRBD1,TRBV6-5,many,TGTGCCAGCAGTTACGGGACAGGGGGGGGGAATGAGCAGTTCTTC,CASSYGTGGGNEQFF
15,TRBJ2-3,.,TRBV6-5,few,TGTGCCAGCAGTTACCTAACAAGGAGCACAGATACGCAGTATTTT,CASSYLTRSTDTQYF
14,TRBJ2-5,TRBD1,TRBV29-1,.,TGCAGCGTTGCTTTTACAGGGGCCCTAGAGACCCAGTACTTC,CSVAFTGALETQYF
12,TRBJ2-7,.,TRBV3-1,many,TGTGCCAGCACAGGGGCCCTTGGGGAGCAGTACTTC,CASTGALGEQYF
15,TRBJ2-1,TRBD1,TRBV14,many,TGTGCCAGCAGCCATTATTTGGACAGGGGGATAGAGCAGTTCTTC,CASSHYLDRGIEQFF
16,TRBJ2-1,TRBD1,TRBV7-8,many,TGTGCCAGCAGCCAGGGGGGGGGACAGGGGACCCATGAGCAGTTCTTC,CASSQGGGQGTHEQFF
14,TRBJ2-7,TRBD1,TRBV13,many,TGTGCCAGCAGTGATGGGGACAGGGGATACGAGCAGTACTTC,CASSDGDRGYEQYF
13,TRBJ1-1,.,TRBV14,.,TGTGCCAGCAGCCCATCGCTGAACACTGTAGCTTTCTTT,CASSPSLNTVAFF
14,TRBJ1-5,.,TRBV27,many,TGTGCCAGCAGTCCGTATGGTGAGGGATGGCCCCAGCATTTT,CASSPYGEGWPQHF
15,TRBJ2-2,.,TRBV24-1,.,TGTGCCACCAGTGACCCAACTAGGACGGGCGGGGAGCCGTTTTTT,CATSDPTRTGGEPFF
10,TRBJ2-1,.,TRBV20-1,many,TGCAGTGCTCCCCGGCTAGTTGAGTTCTTC,CSAPRLVEFF
15,TRBJ2-3,TRBD2,TRBV6-2/TRBV6-3,many,TGTGCCAGCAGTTACGTGGGCGGGAGGGCAGATACGCAGTATTTT,CASSYVGGRADTQYF
17,TRBJ2-7,.,TRBV12-3/TRBV12-4,many,TGTGCCAGCAGTCCCATTAGAGGACAGGGAGGGTCCTACGAGCAGTACTTC,CASSPIRGQGGSYEQYF